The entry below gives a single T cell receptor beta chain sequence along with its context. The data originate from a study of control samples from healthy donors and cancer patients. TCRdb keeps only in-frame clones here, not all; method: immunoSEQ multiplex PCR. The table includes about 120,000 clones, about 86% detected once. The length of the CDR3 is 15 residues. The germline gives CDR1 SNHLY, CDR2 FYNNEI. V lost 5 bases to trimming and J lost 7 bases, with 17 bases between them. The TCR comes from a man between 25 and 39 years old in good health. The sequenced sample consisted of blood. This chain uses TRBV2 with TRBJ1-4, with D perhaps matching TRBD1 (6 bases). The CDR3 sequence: CASSKRGGRSEKLFF. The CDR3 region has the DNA TGTGCCAGCAGTAAGAGAGGGGGGCGAAGTGAAAAACTGTTTTTT.